The 25 T cell receptor beta chains presented below share a single source sample, sequenced in a study of identical twins' blood T cells. TCRdb re-derived calls from the 5' RACE reads in MiXCR, one entry per CDR3 protein. The table has 300,000 to 450,000 distinct CDR3 sequences, roughly 31% seen once. Sequenced sample: PBMCs. The receptors shown here come from a woman aged 18-55 years in good health.

The V call is TRBV12-3 or TRBV12-4, the J call TRBJ1-1; possibly TRBD1 for D (6 bases). The germline V and J ends were trimmed by 6 bases and 4 bases, with 15 bases remaining between them. The CDR3 has 14 residues. The CDR3 protein is CASRDPEGGTEAFF. CDR3 in DNA: TGTGCCAGCAGGGACCCAGAGGGGGGCACTGAAGCTTTCTTT.

This clonotype was counted only a few times. The chain is built from TRBV3-1 and TRBJ1-1; D remains ambiguous. From germline, CDR1 is LGHDT and CDR2 YNNKEL (reference sequence). Trimming pared 1 base from V and 4 bases from J, leaving 4 bases between. The CDR3 totals 12 residues. In nucleotides, the CDR3 is TGTGCCAGCAGCCAAGGAGCCACTGAAGCTTTCTTT. It is translated as CASSQGATEAFF.

This clonotype has only a few counts. CDR3 residues: CASSEGSPNTEAFF. For the CDR3, the DNA is TGTGCCAGCAGTGAGGGTTCCCCTAACACTGAAGCTTTCTTT. This chain links TRBV6-4 with TRBJ1-1; no firm D call. Trimming removed 3 bases from V and 2 bases from J, with 10 bases in between. From germline, CDR1 is MRHNA and CDR2 SNTAGT. CDR3 length: 14 residues.

The chain couples TRBV2 to TRBJ1-1; perhaps TRBD1 as D (6 bases). V shed 4 bases and J shed 5 bases, with 11 bases lying between them. This CDR3 contains 13 residues. CDR1 is SNHLY and CDR2 is FYNNEI in the germline V gene. CDR3 nucleotides: TGTGCCAGCAGTGGGGGGCAAGTGACTGAAGCTTTCTTT. This codes for CASSGGQVTEAFF. Combining the CDR3 with reference TRBV2 and TRBJ1-1 gives the whole variable domain EPEVTQTPSHQVTQMGQEVILRCVPISNHLYFYWYRQILGQKVEFLVSFYNNEISEKSEIFDDQFSVERPDGSNFTLKIRSTKLEDSAMYFCASSGGQVTEAFFGQGTRLTVV.

This clonotype came up a few times. CDR3 nucleotides: TGCAGTGCTAGAGGGGCATTTGGGAGGACTGAAGCTTTCTTT. It yields the protein CSARGAFGRTEAFF. The chain combines TRBV20-1 with TRBJ1-1; D gene ambiguous. The germline gives CDR1 DFQATT, CDR2 SNEGSKA (reference sequence). The CDR3 runs to 14 residues. V gave up 1 base and J gave up 5 bases, with 14 bases separating them.

This clonotype was observed a single time. With a much larger clone just one base away, this may be a read error. The chain employs TRBV20-1 and TRBJ2-2; D possibly corresponds to TRBD1 (6 bases). The CDR3 sequence is 13 residues long. V lost 5 bases, J lost 1 base, and 8 bases lay in between. Germline loops: CDR1 DFQATT, CDR2 SNEGSKA (reference sequence). The CDR3, as DNA: TGCAGTGCTGGCAGGGGGAACACCGGGGAGCTGTTTTTT. This encodes CSAGRGNTGELFF.

On this clonotype itself: Germline and junction disagree at one end, which may indicate a read error. The rearrangement links TRBV3-1 to TRBJ2-7, with D perhaps matching TRBD2 (6 bases). In germline, CDR1 is LGHDT, CDR2 YNNKEL (reference sequence). This CDR3 region has 15 residues. CDR3 residues: CTSSQGGMQSYEQYF. The CDR3 DNA reads as TGTACCAGCAGCCAAGGAGGGATGCAATCCTACGAGCAGTACTTC.

This chain uses TRBV5-1 with TRBJ2-7; 8 positions match TRBD1. V was clipped by 3 bases and J by 2 bases; unmatched bases: 4. Germline V gene sequence: CDR1 SGHRS, CDR2 YFSETQ. The CDR3 is made up of 14 amino acids. The CDR3 is CASSSGTGAYEQYF. The CDR3 bases are TGCGCCAGCAGCTCCGGGACAGGCGCCTACGAGCAGTACTTC. Filled out from reference TRBV5-1 and TRBJ2-7, the complete variable domain reads KAGVTQTPRYLIKTRGQQVTLSCSPISGHRSVSWYQQTPGQGLQFLFEYFSETQRNKGNFPGRFSGRQFSNSRSEMNVSTLELGDSALYLCASSSGTGAYEQYFGPGTRLTVT.

As concerns this clonotype: The CDR3 does not close with the conserved phenylalanine or tryptophan, likely indicating a read error. The V gene is TRBV4-3, the J gene TRBJ1-2; weak D call: TRBD1 (6 bases). This CDR3 has 14 residues. Trimming shortened V by 4 bases and J by 2 bases, and 11 bases separated the two germline ends. Germline-derived CDR1 and CDR2 are LGHNA and YSLEER. CDR3 nucleotides: TGCGCCAGCAGCCCGGACAGCTACAACTATGGCTACACCCTC. This gives the protein CASSPDSYNYGYTL.

The sample holds a few counts of this clonotype. The J gene is TRBJ1-4, the V gene TRBV6-6, with 7 positions matching TRBD1. The germline V gene encodes CDR1 MNHNY and CDR2 SVGAGI (reference sequence). The V gene end was trimmed by 7 bases and the J gene end by 0 bases; junction bases not matched to a gene: 8. The CDR3 extends over 16 amino acids. DNA for the CDR3: TGTGCCAGCACCTTCGGACAGGCTGCAACTAATGAAAAACTGTTTTTT. Translated, it gives CASTFGQAATNEKLFF.

This clonotype came up a few times. The rearrangement links TRBV12-3 or TRBV12-4 to TRBJ2-1; D unresolved. V shed 3 bases and J shed 8 bases, with 5 bases lying between them. The CDR3 loop spans 11 amino acids. CDR3 region: CASSFSHEQFF. Here the CDR3 DNA reads TGTGCCAGCAGTTTTAGCCATGAGCAGTTCTTC.

This clonotype occurred a few times. The chain recombines TRBV20-1 with TRBJ2-2; 10 bases are a match to TRBD1. Trimming cost V 5 bases and J 1 base; bases outside gene matches: 4. Per germline, CDR1 DFQATT and CDR2 SNEGSKA (reference sequence). The CDR3 loop spans 15 amino acids. DNA for the CDR3: TGCAGTGCTCGACAGGGGGCGATGAACACCGGGGAGCTGTTTTTT. Translation: CSARQGAMNTGELFF.

The table lists this clonotype with many counts. The chain recombines TRBV11-2 with TRBJ2-1; 10 bases match TRBD2. Germline trimming cut 0 bases from V and 9 bases from J; bases unmatched to any gene: 11. Germline CDR1 SGHAT, CDR2 FQNNGV. The CDR3 sequence is 17 residues long. CDR3: CASSLDLRLAGVAEQFF. The CDR3 DNA follows: TGTGCCAGCAGCTTAGATCTTCGGCTAGCGGGAGTTGCTGAGCAGTTCTTC.

The chain carries TRBV7-9 and TRBJ1-2, with a possible D match to TRBD1 (5 bases). The CDR3 runs 15 residues. Between the trimmed V and J ends, which lost 1 base and 5 bases, there was a span of 14 bases. From germline, CDR1 is SEHNR and CDR2 FQNEAQ (reference sequence). The CDR3 nucleotides read TGTGCCAGCAGCTTAGAGGTTGGGACTGCGTATGGCTACACCTTC. Protein product: CASSLEVGTAYGYTF.

The chain employs TRBV5-1 and TRBJ1-1, with D unresolved. Trimming removed 0 bases from V and 0 bases from J, with 12 bases in between. Germline lookup yields CDR1 SGHRS and CDR2 YFSETQ. This CDR3 contains 16 residues. In nucleotides, the CDR3 is TGCGCCAGCAGCTTGGAAGTGTCAAGGATGAACACTGAAGCTTTCTTT. It is translated as CASSLEVSRMNTEAFF.

The chain joins TRBV18 to TRBJ2-3; maybe TRBD1 (6 bases). The CDR3 covers 12 residues. Germline V CDR1 and CDR2: KGHSH, LQKENI. The CDR3 sequence: CTINTGSDTQYF. The DNA of the CDR3 is TGTACCATCAACACAGGGTCAGATACGCAGTATTTT.

This clonotype was observed at least ten times. This chain connects TRBV29-1 to TRBJ1-1; the D is unclear. Trimming pared 1 base from V and 0 bases from J, leaving 3 bases between. The germline V gene encodes CDR1 SQVTM and CDR2 ANQGSEA. The CDR3 is 12 residues long. CDR3 sequence reads: CSVEGMNTEAFF. The CDR3, as DNA: TGCAGCGTTGAAGGCATGAACACTGAAGCTTTCTTT.

There are a few counts of this clonotype. The chain uses TRBV12-3 or TRBV12-4 and TRBJ2-5; unclear D gene. V lost 6 bases to trimming and J lost 7 bases, with 12 bases between them. The CDR3 totals 12 residues. For the CDR3, the DNA is TGTGCCAGCAGCCAAACGTCCATGACCCAGTACTTC. Its protein product is CASSQTSMTQYF.

There are a few counts of this clonotype. CDR3 nucleotide sequence: TGTGCCAGCAGTGACCCGGGACAGCATCTCGACTATGGCTACACCTTC. It translates to CASSDPGQHLDYGYTF. The rearrangement joins TRBV9 to TRBJ1-2; 7 bases match TRBD1. Germline V CDR1 and CDR2: SGDLS, YYNGEE. The CDR3 runs to 16 residues. Germline trimming cut 5 bases from V and 3 bases from J; bases unmatched to any gene: 13.

The rearrangement links TRBV3-1 to TRBJ2-1; D is unclear. The CDR3 is made up of 15 amino acids. The V end lost 1 base, the J end lost 4 bases, and 11 bases lay between the germline ends. Germline V lookup: CDR1 LGHDT, CDR2 YNNKEL (reference sequence). The DNA of the CDR3 is TGTGCCAGCAGCCAAGGCGTAACGGATTACAATGAGCAGTTCTTC. Translated, it gives CASSQGVTDYNEQFF.

This clonotype has a handful of counts. This chain uses TRBV18 with TRBJ2-1, with no clear D. The CDR3 covers 16 residues. The V gene's germline CDR1 is KGHSH and CDR2 LQKENI. Trimming took 2 bases from V and 0 from J, leaving 11 bases between them. The CDR3 here is CASSPGAASSYNEQFF. The DNA of the CDR3 is TGTGCCAGCTCACCAGGTGCAGCGAGCTCCTACAATGAGCAGTTCTTC.

This clonotype was counted only a few times. The chain couples TRBV7-9 to TRBJ2-1; TRBD2 might be the D (6 bases). Trimming stripped 11 bases from V and 7 bases from J, with 21 bases between. This CDR3 comprises 14 residues. CDR1 SEHNR and CDR2 FQNEAQ come from the germline V gene (reference sequence). As DNA, the CDR3 is TGTGCCGGATTAACCGGGACTCGGCTAAATGAGCAGTTCTTC. Amino acids: CAGLTGTRLNEQFF. Full variable domain (outside the CDR3, taken from reference TRBV7-9 and TRBJ2-1): DTGVSQNPRHKITKRGQNVTFRCDPISEHNRLYWYRQTLGQGPEFLTYFQNEAQLEKSRLLSDRFSAERPKGSFSTLEIQRTEQGDSAMYLCAGLTGTRLNEQFFGPGTRLTVL.

The chain joins TRBV20-1 to TRBJ2-1; D possibly corresponds to TRBD2 (6 bases). V was pared by 0 bases and J by 0 bases, with 9 bases between. The germline V gene has CDR1 DFQATT and CDR2 SNEGSKA (reference sequence). The CDR3 sequence is 15 residues long. CDR3 loop: CSARDDGSSYNEQFF. CDR3 DNA sequence: TGCAGTGCTAGAGATGACGGGAGCTCCTACAATGAGCAGTTCTTC.

The gene calls are TRBV6-6 and TRBJ1-6, with 7 bases identical to TRBD1. V shed 4 bases and J 6 bases; nucleotides not matched to a gene: 6. The length of the CDR3 is 15 residues. The V gene's germline CDR1 is MNHNY and CDR2 SVGAGI (reference sequence). The CDR3, as DNA: TGTGCCAGCAGTTCTGCCGGACAGGTTAATTCACCCCTCCACTTT. Translated: CASSSAGQVNSPLHF.

The chain combines TRBV29-1 with TRBJ2-5; D remains unclear. The CDR3 is 12 amino acids. In germline, CDR1 is SQVTM, CDR2 ANQGSEA. V was clipped by 7 bases and J by 2 bases, with 11 bases between them. CDR3 amino acids: CSAAKTQETQYF. CDR3 sequence (DNA): TGCAGCGCTGCTAAGACTCAAGAGACCCAGTACTTC.